This TCR beta chain is from a study of blood T cell repertoires in COVID-19. Study-wide background: T cells, B-cell-depleted T cells, or PBMCs supplied cDNA or gDNA.

In the authors' workflow: How many nucleated cells were present was estimated from reference gene primer amplification. The table came from immunoSEQ multiplex PCR; TCRdb's copy has only in-frame clones and leaves some out. V, J and clone size derive from that table, while D and trimming were established from the DNA sequence. Counted here are about 95,000 clones, approximately 91% occurring once; the ten biggest clones make up roughly 3.5%. The specimen sequenced was peripheral blood. This TCR came from a woman in her 70s with acute or convalescent COVID-19.

The CDR3 sequence is CASSLLNQPQHF. CDR3 sequence (DNA): TGTGCCAGCAGCCTCCTGAATCAGCCCCAGCATTTT. The gene calls are TRBV28 and TRBJ1-5; the D is unclear. Germline V gene data show CDR1 as MDHEN and CDR2 as SYDVKM. V was cut by 6 bases and J by 4 bases, with 7 bases left in between. CDR3 length: 12 amino acids.